This T cell receptor beta chain was sequenced in a study of cytomegalovirus exposure and HLA in healthy donors. Primers for the PCR totalled 60 Vbeta and 13 Jbeta. Generated by immunoSEQ multiplex PCR, the TCRdb table keeps only in-frame clones and is missing some. The sample consists of around 190,000 clones, around 80% of them appearing once. Notes on the study in general: Later analysis identified 15,000 to 20,000 TCR beta sequences associated with HLA alleles, using a false discovery rate threshold of 0.05.

Points on this clone: The antigen is not known.

Sequencing input: PBMCs. The receptor's source is a man between 18 and 29 years old in good health and CMV-seronegative.

CDR3 protein: CASSDKTAGNEKLFF. The CDR3 bases are TGTGCCAGCAGTGACAAGACAGCAGGTAATGAAAAACTGTTTTTT. J is TRBJ1-4 and V is TRBV6-4; the D gene is possibly TRBD1 (5 bases). V was pared by 2 bases and J by 4 bases, with 11 bases between. This CDR3 comprises 15 residues. Germline V gene lookup returns CDR1 MRHNA and CDR2 SNTAGT.